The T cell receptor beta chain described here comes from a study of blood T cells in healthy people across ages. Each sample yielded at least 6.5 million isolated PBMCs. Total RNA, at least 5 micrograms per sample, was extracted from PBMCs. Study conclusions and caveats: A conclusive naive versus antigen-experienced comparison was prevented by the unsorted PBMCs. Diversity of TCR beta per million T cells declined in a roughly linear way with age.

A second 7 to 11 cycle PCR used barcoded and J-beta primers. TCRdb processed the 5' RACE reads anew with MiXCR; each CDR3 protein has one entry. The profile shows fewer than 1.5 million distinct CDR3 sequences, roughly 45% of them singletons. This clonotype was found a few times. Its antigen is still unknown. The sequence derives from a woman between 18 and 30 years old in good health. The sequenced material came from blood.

The chain's CDR3 is CASSHWAGGHSYNEQFF. CDR3 in DNA: TGCGCCAGCAGCCACTGGGCGGGGGGACACTCCTACAATGAGCAGTTCTTC. The V and J genes are TRBV4-1 and TRBJ2-1, with TRBD2 matching 8 bases. Unmatched junction bases numbered 7, after V lost 3 bases and J lost 0 bases. Germline CDR1 reads MGHRA; CDR2 reads YSYEKL. The CDR3 is 17 amino acids.